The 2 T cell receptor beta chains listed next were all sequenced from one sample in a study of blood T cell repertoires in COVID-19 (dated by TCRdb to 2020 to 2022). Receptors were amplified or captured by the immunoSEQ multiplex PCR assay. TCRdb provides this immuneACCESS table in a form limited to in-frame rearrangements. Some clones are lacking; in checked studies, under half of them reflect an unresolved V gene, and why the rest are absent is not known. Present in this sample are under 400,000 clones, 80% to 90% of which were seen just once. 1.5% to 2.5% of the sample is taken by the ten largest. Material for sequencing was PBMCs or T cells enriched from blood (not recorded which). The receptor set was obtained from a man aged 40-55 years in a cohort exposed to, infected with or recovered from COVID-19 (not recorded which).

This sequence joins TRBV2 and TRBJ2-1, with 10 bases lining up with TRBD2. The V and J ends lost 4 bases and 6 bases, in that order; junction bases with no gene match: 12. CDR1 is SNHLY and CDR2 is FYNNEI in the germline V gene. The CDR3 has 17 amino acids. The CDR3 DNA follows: TGTGCCAGCAGTGGTCAGCCGGGACTAGCGTTTTTCAATGAGCAGTTCTTC. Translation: CASSGQPGLAFFNEQFF.

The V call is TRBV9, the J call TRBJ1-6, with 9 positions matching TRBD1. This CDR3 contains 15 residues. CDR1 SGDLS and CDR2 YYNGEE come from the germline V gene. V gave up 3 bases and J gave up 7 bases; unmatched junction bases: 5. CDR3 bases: TGTGCCAGCAGCGGCACAGGGGGCGTCAATTCACCCCTCCACTTT. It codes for CASSGTGGVNSPLHF.